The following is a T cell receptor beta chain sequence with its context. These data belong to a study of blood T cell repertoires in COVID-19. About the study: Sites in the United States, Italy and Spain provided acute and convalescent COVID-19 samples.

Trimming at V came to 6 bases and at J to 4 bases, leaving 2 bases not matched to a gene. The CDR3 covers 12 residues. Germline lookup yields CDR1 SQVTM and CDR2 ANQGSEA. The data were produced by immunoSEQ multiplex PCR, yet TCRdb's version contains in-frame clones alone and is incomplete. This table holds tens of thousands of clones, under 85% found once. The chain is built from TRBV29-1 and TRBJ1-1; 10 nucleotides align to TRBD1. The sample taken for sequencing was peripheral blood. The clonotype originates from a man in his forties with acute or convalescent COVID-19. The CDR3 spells CSVGQGSTEAFF. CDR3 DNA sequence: TGCAGCGTGGGACAGGGGAGCACTGAAGCTTTCTTT.